This T cell receptor (beta chain) came from a study of early T cells in non-severe SARS-CoV-2 infection. The CDR3 sequence is 14 residues long. Trimming removed 6 bases at V and 2 bases at J, with 14 bases between. In germline, CDR1 is DFQATT, CDR2 SNEGSKA (reference sequence). TCRdb re-derived calls from the 5' RACE reads in MiXCR, one entry per CDR3 protein. The sample holds just over 80,000 distinct CDR3 sequences; about an eighth are singletons and the top ten take more than 1.2%. This clonotype appeared many times. Sample: whole blood. The origin of this receptor is an adult who was a healthcare worker with PCR-confirmed SARS-CoV-2 infection or an uninfected control (not recorded which). This chain connects TRBV20-1 to TRBJ2-1, with D possibly TRBD1 on 6 matching bases. In DNA form, the CDR3 reads TGCAGTGCAAGCCGGACAGCCGCCTACAATGAGCAGTTCTTC. It encodes CSASRTAAYNEQFF.